This TCR beta chain was identified in a study of T cell repertoires in cytomegalovirus infection. For the study at large: The authors used CMV epitopes that were HLA-C-restricted (recently identified) and HLA-B-restricted (well studied). An indication of both CMV infection and matching HLA type came from public TCR beta signatures. The study, taken as a whole, reports: Across the ex vivo response, the dominant clonotypes were HLA-C-restricted CMV-specific TCR beta clonotypes. Carriage of CMV together with the relevant HLA was identifiable through cumulative public TCR beta family frequency.

TCRdb re-derived calls from the reads in MiXCR, one entry per CDR3 protein. The data show hundreds of thousands of distinct CDR3 sequences, with roughly a third seen just once and about 20% held by the top ten. This clonotype came up a few times. Its antigen is not identified. Trimming took 6 bases from V and 7 from J, leaving 13 bases between them. The germline CDR1 and CDR2 sequences are MNHNS and SASEGT. This CDR3 contains 13 residues. Sequencing was performed on cultured PBMCs, taken from culture after CMV antigen stimulation. The TCR sequence derives from a human donor in good health (CMV status not recorded). Some clones in this sample may be carry-over from other donors' samples. The V and J genes are TRBV6-1 and TRBJ2-1; D might be TRBD1 (6 bases). CDR3 loop: CASSDRFRNEQFF. The CDR3 coding sequence is TGTGCCAGCAGCGACAGGTTTCGAAATGAGCAGTTCTTC.